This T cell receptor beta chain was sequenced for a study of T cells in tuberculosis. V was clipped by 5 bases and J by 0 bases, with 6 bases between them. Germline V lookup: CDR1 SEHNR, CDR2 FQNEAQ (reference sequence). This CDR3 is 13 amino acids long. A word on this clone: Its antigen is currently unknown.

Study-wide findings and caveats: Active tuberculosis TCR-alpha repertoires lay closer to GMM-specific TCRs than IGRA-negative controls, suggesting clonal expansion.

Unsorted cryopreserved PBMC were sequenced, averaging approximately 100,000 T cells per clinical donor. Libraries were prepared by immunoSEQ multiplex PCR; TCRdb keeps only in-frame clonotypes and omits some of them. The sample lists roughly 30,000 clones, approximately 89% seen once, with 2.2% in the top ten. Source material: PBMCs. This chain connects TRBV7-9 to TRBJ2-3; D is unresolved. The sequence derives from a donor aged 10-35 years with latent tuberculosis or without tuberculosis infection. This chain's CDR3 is CASSPISTDTQYF. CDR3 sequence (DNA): TGTGCCAGCAGCCCCATTAGCACAGATACGCAGTATTTT.